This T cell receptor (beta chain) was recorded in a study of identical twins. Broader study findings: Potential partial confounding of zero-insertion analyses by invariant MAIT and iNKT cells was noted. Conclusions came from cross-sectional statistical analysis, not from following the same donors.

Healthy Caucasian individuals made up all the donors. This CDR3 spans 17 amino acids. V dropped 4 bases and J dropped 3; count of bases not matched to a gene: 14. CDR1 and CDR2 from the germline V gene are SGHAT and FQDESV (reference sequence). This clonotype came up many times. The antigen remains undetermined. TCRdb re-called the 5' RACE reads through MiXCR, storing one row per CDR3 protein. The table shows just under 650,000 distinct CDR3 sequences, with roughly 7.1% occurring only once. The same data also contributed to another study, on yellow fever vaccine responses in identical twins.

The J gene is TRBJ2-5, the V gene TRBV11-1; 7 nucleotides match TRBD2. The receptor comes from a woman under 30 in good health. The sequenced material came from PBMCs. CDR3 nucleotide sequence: TGTGCCAGCAGCTCGCCTGGGGGTGGCGGGAGAGAAGAGACCCAGTACTTC. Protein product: CASSSPGGGGREETQYF.